This T cell receptor (beta chain) appears in the sequencing data of a study of molecular identifiers for immune sequencing clone quantification (dated by TCRdb to 2017 to 2018). Background for the entire study: For a replicate experiment, the RNA from either around 20,000 or 99,000 naive CD8 T cells was divided into five aliquots, and four of those aliquots went on to sequencing. This methods study benchmarked molecular-identifier clustering-based TCR repertoire sequencing (MIDCIRS) and TCR RNA copy counting, using CD8 T cells to do so.

The CDR3 runs 15 amino acids, cysteine and phenylalanine included. Just CDR3 DNA is preserved here, 45 bases in frame from base 1. V is pruned by 3 bases and J by 5 bases, leaving 10 bases of the junction without a gene match. From the germline V gene, CDR1 is MNHEY and CDR2 is SVGEGT. Remarks on this clonotype: The clone's antigen remains unknown. Within one base of it there is no much larger clone, and no base qualities were kept.

What the research found in general, with its limitations: Naive libraries contained spiked-in Jurkat TCR RNA (approximately nine copies' worth), which is not part of the donor repertoire. When barcode sub-clustering was left out, chimeric consensus sequences inflated TCR diversity, with chimeras reaching as high as 47%. Clones above 20 RNA copies held over 98% of molecules in CMV-specific effector cells but under 1% in naive cells. Identical TCR molecules sharing a barcode could cause highly expanded clone sizes to be underestimated. Roughly 2.8 recovered TCR RNA copies per cell were obtained by modeling, versus roughly 10 by digital PCR, implying a capture efficiency of around 28%. Spiked-in Jurkat TCR RNA equivalent to a single cell was reported to be detectable even among 850,000 to 1,000,000 naive CD8 T cells.

The protocol used for the library was PCR. The run used a NextSeq 500. Bulk TCR libraries were prepared as previously described, using TCR primers listed in Table S5. Total RNA was purified with the Qiagen AllPrep DNA/RNA kit. Reads from multiple sequencing runs of the same library were pooled before analysis. In the original analysis: Reads were retained only if the reads had an exact TCR constant sequence, and the retained reads were trimmed to 150 nt and grouped according to their 12-nt molecular barcodes. Within each barcode group, reads were sub-clustered at a 15% Levenshtein threshold, and quality-weighted consensus sequences were built per RNA molecule. Non-functional sequences were filtered out, along with any lower-count sequence sitting one edit away from another sequence. Barcode sub-clusters with fewer than 20% of the maximum read count were removed, based on fitting two negative binomial distributions. TCRdb cleaned the public reads at Q25 with fastp, built clones with MiXCR and kept in-frame beta chains. Rows with a matching CDR3 protein are joined into one entry that keeps the most common DNA and genes. The V and J calls, along with clone size, are taken from TCRdb and not from the paper's own processing. Present in this sample are about 510,000 distinct CDR3 sequences, under 30% of which were seen just once. Jointly, the top ten make up under 0.85% of the sample.

Libraries of naive CD8 T cells were generated from roughly 21,000 to 960,000 sorted cells, with 10%, 30% or 50% of the purified RNA used. Naive CD8 T cells were FACS-sorted as CD8+CD4-CCR7+CD45RA+ on a BD FACSAria II into RLT Plus buffer. Detection sensitivity was tested by spiking Jurkat RNA equal to some 11 TCR copies' worth into samples containing roughly 18,000-1,000,000 naive CD8 T cells. CD8 T cells were enriched with RosetteSep CD8+ T Cell Enrichment Cocktail and Ficoll-Paque, followed by ACK red cell lysis. This TCR came from a human donor in good health. Some libraries in this study had Jurkat cell RNA spiked in. The chain uses TRBV6-2 or TRBV6-3 and TRBJ2-7; the junction holds 7 bases that match TRBD1. Sequencing was performed on naive CD8+ T cells from blood, with Jurkat cell RNA spiked in. Interpreted using the paper, the cell subset or site label stands for: FACS-sorted CD8+CD4-CCR7+CD45RA+ naive T cells. The sequenced DNA is TGTGCCAGCAGTTATGTTGGACCGACAGGGAACGAGCAGTACTTC. Its translation reads: CASSYVGPTGNEQYF.